This T cell receptor beta chain was retrieved from a study of T cells in Graves' hyperthyroidism and ophthalmopathy. Broader study findings: Most expanded thyroid clonotypes above 0.001 also appeared in blood. Ophthalmopathy cases were set apart from stable hyperthyroidism by a 13 V-J model.

Worth noting for this clonotype: The antigen remains undetermined.

Researchers took RNA transcripts and amplified the TCR beta CDR3 regions from them. TCR CDR3 regions were first amplified by RT-PCR with HTBI primers. TCRdb re-called the multiplex PCR reads through MiXCR, storing one row per CDR3 protein. The sample contains fewer than 350,000 distinct CDR3 sequences, around 18% of which appear only once. This CDR3 is built from 17 residues. V shed 6 bases and J shed 0 bases, with 21 bases lying between them. Germline assignment: CDR1 MNHEY and CDR2 SVGEGT. With duration under 3 months, ophthalmopathy was active: Clinical Activity Score at least 3, NOSPECS at least 4.

The clonotype originates from a woman aged 40-49 years with Graves' ophthalmopathy. The V gene is TRBV6-2 or TRBV6-3, the J gene TRBJ2-7, with D possibly being TRBD1 or TRBD2 (6 bases each). The sequencing sample was made of blood. This chain's CDR3 is CASSLDTQGLFSYEQYF. CDR3 in DNA: TGTGCCAGCAGCCTCGACACACAGGGACTCTTCTCCTACGAGCAGTACTTC.